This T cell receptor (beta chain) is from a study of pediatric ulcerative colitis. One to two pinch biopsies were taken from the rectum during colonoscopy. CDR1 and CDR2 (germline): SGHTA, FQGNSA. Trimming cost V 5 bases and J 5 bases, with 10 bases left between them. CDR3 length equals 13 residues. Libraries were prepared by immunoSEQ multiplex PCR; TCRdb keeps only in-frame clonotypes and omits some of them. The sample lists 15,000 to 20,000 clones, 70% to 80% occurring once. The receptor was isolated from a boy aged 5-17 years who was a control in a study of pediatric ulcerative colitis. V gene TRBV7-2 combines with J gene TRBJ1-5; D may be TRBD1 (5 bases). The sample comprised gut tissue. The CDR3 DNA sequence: TGTGCCAGCAGCCTGGGACCTTATCAGCCCCAGCATTTT. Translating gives CASSLGPYQPQHF. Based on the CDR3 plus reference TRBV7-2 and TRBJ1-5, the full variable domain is GAGVSQSPSNKVTEKGKDVELRCDPISGHTALYWYRQSLGQGLEFLIYFQGNSAPDKSGLPSDRFSAERTGGSVSTLTIQRTQQEDSAVYLCASSLGPYQPQHFGDGTRLSIL.